The rows below give T cell receptor beta chains drawn from one sample of a study of early T cells in non-severe SARS-CoV-2 infection. TCRdb itself ran the 5' RACE reads through MiXCR, one entry per CDR3 protein. The sample lists roughly 41,000 distinct CDR3 sequences; 5% to 6.5% were seen once. Input material: whole blood. The origin of the receptors is an adult who was a healthcare worker with PCR-confirmed SARS-CoV-2 infection or an uninfected control (not recorded which). Each CDR3 is given with its conserved first and last residue. A D gene is named only where the DNA matches it firmly. Where a row states a size, it is once, few, many or the class of an expanded clone; other rows omit it.

cdr3_aa cdr3_nt j_call v_call d_call clone_size
CASSYGTSREQFF TGTGCCAGCAGTTACGGGACTAGCCGTGAGCAGTTCTTC TRBJ2-1 TRBV2 TRBD2 many
CASTLAGTGGREQFF TGTGCCAGCACCCTTGCAGGGACCGGCGGGCGTGAGCAGTTCTTC TRBJ2-1 TRBV11-2 - few
CASSATGQGVFYGYTF TGTGCCAGCAGCGCAACCGGACAGGGGGTATTCTATGGCTACACCTTC TRBJ1-2 TRBV9 TRBD1 few
CASSLQGASTDTQYF TGTGCCAGCAGCTTACAGGGAGCTTCAACAGATACGCAGTATTTT TRBJ2-3 TRBV7-6 - many
CASSLQSGAHQPQHF TGTGCCAGCAGCTTGCAGTCAGGGGCCCATCAGCCCCAGCATTTT TRBJ1-5 TRBV5-5 - many
CASSRVTGRNTGELFF TGTGCCAGCAGCCGAGTTACAGGGAGGAACACCGGGGAGCTGTTTTTT TRBJ2-2 TRBV11-2 - many
CATSRDRGQETQYF TGTGCCACCAGCAGGGACAGGGGCCAAGAGACCCAGTACTTC TRBJ2-5 TRBV15 TRBD1 many
CAFTPRSTAYEQYF TGTGCCTTCACACCCCGGAGTACGGCCTACGAGCAGTACTTC TRBJ2-7 TRBV30 - many
CASSSRTGPANYGYTF TGCGCCAGCAGCTCGAGGACAGGACCCGCAAACTATGGCTACACCTTC TRBJ1-2 TRBV5-1 TRBD1 many
CASSPSGTGFGQPQHF TGTGCCAGCAGCCCGTCCGGGACAGGGTTCGGACAGCCCCAGCATTTT TRBJ1-5 TRBV3-1 TRBD1 many
CASSPTGPGSNTEAFF TGTGCCAGCTCACCAACGGGCCCCGGGTCGAACACTGAAGCTTTCTTT TRBJ1-1 TRBV18 - many
CANLAGDNTDTQYF TGTGCCAACCTAGCGGGCGATAACACAGATACGCAGTATTTT TRBJ2-3 TRBV6-1 TRBD2 many
CANRRGMNTEAFF TGCGCCAACAGGAGGGGCATGAACACTGAAGCTTTCTTT TRBJ1-1 TRBV5-1 - -
CASSPTVLPQETQYF TGTGCCAGCAGCCCGACCGTGCTGCCTCAAGAGACCCAGTACTTC TRBJ2-5 TRBV3-1 - many
CASSLLVPGVYNEQFF TGTGCCAGCAGCTTATTGGTCCCAGGGGTCTACAATGAGCAGTTCTTC TRBJ2-1 TRBV7-6 - many
CASSLIGTGELFF TGTGCCAGCAGCTTAATAGGCACCGGGGAGCTGTTTTTT TRBJ2-2 TRBV7-3 - many
CASSFRQGGGEKLFF TGTGCCAGCAGCTTCCGCCAGGGAGGAGGTGAAAAACTGTTTTTT TRBJ1-4 TRBV5-4 - -
CAWSLGGTGELFF TGTGCCTGGAGTTTGGGTGGCACCGGGGAGCTGTTTTTT TRBJ2-2 TRBV30 - many
CASSPRTGWGNEQFF TGTGCCAGCAGCCCCCGGACAGGGTGGGGCAATGAGCAGTTCTTC TRBJ2-1 TRBV5-6 TRBD1 few
CASSLGILDTGELFF TGTGCCAGCAGCTTGGGAATATTGGACACCGGGGAGCTGTTTTTT TRBJ2-2 TRBV11-1 - few
CASSSGLPAPLHF TGTGCCAGCAGCTCCGGACTACCGGCACCCCTCCACTTT TRBJ1-6 TRBV7-3 - many
CASSLDLGLSTDTQYF TGCGCCAGCAGCTTGGACCTCGGCCTTAGCACAGATACGCAGTATTTT TRBJ2-3 TRBV5-1 - many
CASSPPGQGGKNEQFF TGTGCCAGCTCACCGCCGGGACAGGGGGGCAAAAATGAGCAGTTCTTC TRBJ2-1 TRBV18 TRBD1 many
CSARDYSGGYGYTF TGCAGTGCTAGAGATTATTCGGGGGGCTATGGCTACACCTTC TRBJ1-2 TRBV20-1 - many
CASTNKNNEQFF TGTGCCAGCACTAACAAGAACAATGAGCAGTTCTTC TRBJ2-1 TRBV6-6 - many
CASSQDMGLAGGPAIPYNEQFF TGTGCCAGCAGCCAAGACATGGGACTAGCGGGAGGCCCTGCGATTCCCTACAATGAGCAGTTCTTC TRBJ2-1 TRBV3-1 TRBD2 many
CSVEGVVGGRSTDTQYF TGCAGCGTTGAAGGGGTGGTCGGAGGCAGGAGCACAGATACGCAGTATTTT TRBJ2-3 TRBV29-1 - many
CSASPLDPSRNEQFF TGCAGTGCTAGCCCCCTAGATCCGAGTAGGAATGAGCAGTTCTTC TRBJ2-1 TRBV20-1 - many
CASSGIGLAGGLGIQYF TGTGCCAGTAGCGGAATCGGACTAGCGGGAGGGCTCGGCATTCAGTACTTC TRBJ2-4 TRBV19 TRBD2 few
CASSQLGQGAKNIQYF TGCGCCAGCAGCCAATTGGGACAGGGCGCCAAAAACATTCAGTACTTC TRBJ2-4 TRBV5-1 TRBD1 few
CASQGGTQYF TGTGCCAGCCAGGGGGGTACGCAGTATTTT TRBJ2-3 TRBV6-2/TRBV6-3 - many
CASSLAPWGSGGHQETQYF TGTGCCAGCAGCTTAGCGCCCTGGGGTTCGGGGGGCCACCAAGAGACCCAGTACTTC TRBJ2-5 TRBV7-8 - -
CSVERNTEAFF TGCAGCGTTGAACGCAACACTGAAGCTTTCTTT TRBJ1-1 TRBV29-1 - many
CASSLEGVTEAFF TGTGCCAGCAGCTTGGAGGGGGTGACTGAAGCTTTCTTT TRBJ1-1 TRBV7-9 - few
CASSVRLGADTQYF TGTGCCAGCAGCGTCCGACTAGGTGCAGATACGCAGTATTTT TRBJ2-3 TRBV9 - many
CSAVRDRDPQYF TGCAGTGCTGTTCGGGACAGGGATCCCCAGTACTTC TRBJ2-5 TRBV20-1 TRBD1 many
CASSLMGQVNEKLFF TGCGCCAGCAGCTTGATGGGACAGGTTAATGAAAAACTGTTTTTT TRBJ1-4 TRBV5-1 TRBD1 many
CASSLGAATYEQYF TGTGCCAGCAGCTTAGGTGCAGCGACCTACGAGCAGTACTTC TRBJ2-7 TRBV7-2 - many
CASSYSMSVGELFF TGTGCCAGCAGTTACTCGATGTCAGTCGGGGAGCTGTTTTTT TRBJ2-2 TRBV6-5 - few
CAWRTGEFTEVFF TGTGCCTGGAGGACAGGGGAGTTCACTGAAGTTTTCTTT TRBJ1-1 TRBV30 TRBD1 many
CSAPSVGSSEQYF TGCAGTGCCCCTAGCGTCGGGTCTAGCGAGCAGTACTTC TRBJ2-7 TRBV20-1 - many
CASSLAPDRGETQYF TGTGCCAGCAGCTTAGCTCCAGACAGGGGAGAGACCCAGTACTTC TRBJ2-5 TRBV7-8 TRBD1 many
CSARTLSGRAPNEQFF TGCAGTGCTAGGACACTTAGCGGGAGGGCCCCCAATGAGCAGTTCTTC TRBJ2-1 TRBV20-1 TRBD2 few
CASSQGSRQYF TGTGCCAGCAGTCAGGGGAGCCGGCAGTACTTC TRBJ2-7 TRBV12-3/TRBV12-4 - many